Presented here are 25 T cell receptor beta chains from one specimen sequenced in a study of cytomegalovirus exposure and HLA in healthy donors. Measured with immunoSEQ multiplex PCR; TCRdb has only the in-frame clones, and not every one. The sample has some 220,000 clones, under 95% seen once. The sequencing sample was made of PBMCs. These receptors were collected from a woman under 30 in good health and CMV-seronegative.

This chain links TRBV6-1 with TRBJ2-3; D gene unclear. CDR1 MNHNS and CDR2 SASEGT come from the germline V gene. The CDR3 has 12 residues. The V end lost 6 bases, the J end lost 2 bases, and 6 bases lay between the germline ends. CDR3 DNA: TGTGCCAGCAGGTATAACACAGATACGCAGTATTTT. Its protein is CASRYNTDTQYF.

The rearrangement joins TRBV29-1 to TRBJ2-2; D call uncertain. Trimming cost V 3 bases and J 1 base, with 6 bases left between them. Germline assignment: CDR1 SQVTM and CDR2 ANQGSEA. The CDR3 is made up of 13 amino acids. The CDR3: CSVEPRNTGELFF. The CDR3 bases are TGCAGCGTTGAGCCCAGGAACACCGGGGAGCTGTTTTTT.

In its sample, this clone was seen once. The CDR3 nucleotides are TGCGCCAGCAGTGATCGGGGAATGAACACTGAAGCTTTCTTT. Its translation: CASSDRGMNTEAFF. The chain uses TRBV10-1 and TRBJ1-1; D not certain. Per germline, CDR1 WNHNN and CDR2 SYGVQD (reference sequence). CDR3 length equals 14 residues. The V and J ends lost 3 bases and 0 bases respectively, with 8 bases between them.

CDR3 bases: TGTGCCAGCAGTGACCGGGACAGTTCCTACGAGCAGTACTTC. Its protein product is CASSDRDSSYEQYF. V is TRBV28 and J is TRBJ2-7, with TRBD1 identical over 7 bases. CDR3 length: 14 residues. Germline V gives CDR1 MDHEN, CDR2 SYDVKM. J was trimmed by 1 base and V by 5 bases; bases with no gene match: 5.

The V call is TRBV10-3, the J call TRBJ1-1; possible D gene TRBD1, 5 bases. Between the trimmed V and J ends, which lost 3 bases and 5 bases, there was a span of 13 bases. The length of the CDR3 is 14 residues. Germline assignment: CDR1 ENHRY and CDR2 SYGVKD. CDR3 amino acids: CAISEGRGRTEAFF. The CDR3, as DNA: TGTGCCATCAGTGAAGGGAGGGGACGGACTGAAGCTTTCTTT.

The V gene is TRBV7-9, the J gene TRBJ2-5, with 10 bases matching TRBD2. Germline V gives CDR1 SEHNR, CDR2 FQNEAQ (reference sequence). After removal of 4 bases from V and 4 bases from J, the junction contained 3 bases not matched to a gene. This CDR3 comprises 14 residues. CDR3 sequence: CASSSAGGPETQYF. In DNA, the CDR3 is TGTGCCAGCAGCTCAGCGGGAGGGCCAGAGACCCAGTACTTC.

As DNA, the CDR3 is TGCAGCGTTGAGGGGGGGGTGAACACTGAAGCTTTCTTT. Its protein product is CSVEGGVNTEAFF. V is TRBV29-1 and J is TRBJ1-1; D may be TRBD1 (5 bases). V shed 3 bases and J shed 0 bases, with 8 bases lying between them. The length of the CDR3 is 13 residues. In germline, CDR1 is SQVTM, CDR2 ANQGSEA.

V is TRBV7-9 and J is TRBJ1-2, with a weak D call TRBD1 (5 bases). The CDR3 is 15 amino acids. Germline V gives CDR1 SEHNR, CDR2 FQNEAQ (reference sequence). Trimming pared 4 bases from V and 3 bases from J, leaving 15 bases between. CDR3 coding DNA: TGTGCCAGCAGCTCTCCCCAGGGCTTCGACTATGGCTACACCTTC. It codes for CASSSPQGFDYGYTF.

The chain has TRBV5-4 and TRBJ2-2; D is perhaps TRBD2 (6 bases). CDR3 length: 16 residues. The germline V gene has CDR1 SGHNT and CDR2 YYREEE (reference sequence). With 2 bases removed from V and 3 bases from J, the gap between germline ends came to 14 bases. The CDR3 nucleotides are TGTGCCAGCAGCTTCACGGCAGGGACTTACACCGGGGAGCTGTTTTTT. Protein product: CASSFTAGTYTGELFF.

This rearrangement joins TRBV2 to TRBJ1-2; D might be TRBD1 (5 bases). V was shortened by 6 bases and J by 3 bases, with 20 bases between the two germline ends. This CDR3 region has 16 residues. Germline assignment: CDR1 SNHLY and CDR2 FYNNEI. The CDR3 nucleotides read TGTGCCAGCAGAGCCAGGGACTCCCCCAGGGACTATGGCTACACCTTC. It yields the protein CASRARDSPRDYGYTF.

The V and J genes are TRBV7-5 and TRBJ2-3; the tabulated D call, TRBD2, remains unverified against the DNA. TRBV7-5 represents a pseudogene. This CDR3 has 16 residues. The CDR3 nucleotides read TGTGCCAGAAGCTTAGCTTTGGAGGGAGGGCCGGATACGCAGTATTTT. Translating gives CARSLALEGGPDTQYF.

This chain joins TRBV5-6 and TRBJ1-1, with D possibly matching TRBD1 (6 bases). The germline V and J ends were trimmed by 4 bases and 8 bases, with 12 bases remaining between them. Germline lookup yields CDR1 SGHDT and CDR2 YYEEEE. This CDR3 has 12 amino acids. Written as DNA, the CDR3 is TGTGCCAGCAGCCGGGACATGGGAGAAGCTTTCTTT. It translates to CASSRDMGEAFF.

This clone occurred once. The rearrangement uses TRBV28 and TRBJ2-2, with 7 positions matching TRBD2. CDR1 and CDR2 (germline): MDHEN, SYDVKM. This CDR3 is 13 amino acids long. V was pared by 3 bases and J by 5 bases, with 0 bases of the junction left unmatched. The CDR3 protein is CASSLRGTGELFF. The CDR3 region has the DNA TGTGCCAGCAGTTTGCGGGGGACCGGGGAGCTGTTTTTT.

The chain recombines TRBV7-2 with TRBJ1-6; 8 bases line up with TRBD1. The CDR3 length is 15 residues. Germline V gene data show CDR1 as SGHTA and CDR2 as FQGNSA. V gave up 6 bases and J gave up 7 bases; unmatched junction bases: 8. This CDR3 is CASRSGTGKNSPLHF. CDR3 bases: TGTGCCAGCAGGTCCGGGACAGGCAAAAATTCACCCCTCCACTTT.

This chain links TRBV28 with TRBJ2-7; tentative D call: TRBD2 (5 bases). The germline V and J ends were trimmed by 7 bases and 3 bases, with 10 bases remaining between them. CDR3 size: 12 residues. CDR1 is MDHEN, CDR2 SYDVKM, per germline. The CDR3 DNA reads TGTGCCAGCACGAGGGAGTTCTACGAGCAGTACTTC. Encoded protein: CASTREFYEQYF. Combining the CDR3 with reference TRBV28 and TRBJ2-7 gives the whole variable domain DVKVTQSSRYLVKRTGEKVFLECVQDMDHENMFWYRQDPGLGLRLIYFSYDVKMKEKGDIPEGYSVSREKKERFSLILESASTNQTSMYLCASTREFYEQYFGPGTRLTVT.

The gene calls are TRBV11-2 and TRBJ1-1; 8 bases line up with TRBD1. V lost 3 bases, J lost 1 base, and 4 bases stayed unmatched. This CDR3 has 15 residues. CDR1 and CDR2 from the germline V gene are SGHAT and FQNNGV. The CDR3 DNA reads as TGTGCCAGCAGCTTTCAGGGGGCCGCGAACACTGAAGCTTTCTTT. Translating it yields CASSFQGAANTEAFF.

The J gene is TRBJ2-1, the V gene TRBV6-6; D is perhaps TRBD2 (5 bases). The ends were cut back, 6 bases at V and 0 bases at J, with 15 bases in the middle. CDR3 length: 16 residues. Germline lookup yields CDR1 MNHNY and CDR2 SVGAGI (reference sequence). This chain's CDR3 is CASRDRAESSYNEQFF. DNA for the CDR3: TGTGCCAGCAGAGATAGAGCGGAGAGCTCCTACAATGAGCAGTTCTTC.

The chain couples TRBV7-2 to TRBJ2-3; D is undetermined. Germline V gene lookup returns CDR1 SGHTA and CDR2 FQGNSA. This CDR3 comprises 17 residues. Trimming left V 5 bases short and J 0 bases short, with 18 bases between. For the CDR3, the DNA is TGTGCCAGCAGCCGGCCCGCTAGTGAACCTAGCACAGATACGCAGTATTTT. This codes for CASSRPASEPSTDTQYF. The complete variable domain, with remaining parts taken from reference TRBV7-2 and TRBJ2-3, reads GAGVSQSPSNKVTEKGKDVELRCDPISGHTALYWYRQSLGQGLEFLIYFQGNSAPDKSGLPSDRFSAERTGGSVSTLTIQRTQQEDSAVYLCASSRPASEPSTDTQYFGPGTRLTVL.

The chain recombines TRBV19 with TRBJ1-4; 7 bases match TRBD1. Trimming took 5 bases from V and 5 from J; bases not matched to a gene: 5. The CDR3 consists of 14 residues. Germline V gene lookup returns CDR1 LNHDA and CDR2 SQIVND (reference sequence). The CDR3: CASSPQGINEKLFF. The CDR3 region has the DNA TGTGCCAGTAGTCCACAGGGGATAAATGAAAAACTGTTTTTT.

In this sample, this clone turned up once. The chain couples TRBV4-1 to TRBJ2-5, with TRBD2 identical over 8 bases. CDR3 length equals 14 residues. Germline trimming cut 6 bases from V and 2 bases from J; bases unmatched to any gene: 5. Germline V CDR1 and CDR2: MGHRA, YSYEKL. CDR3 bases: TGCGCCAGCAGACTAGCGGAGAGTCAAGAGACCCAGTACTTC. Amino acids: CASRLAESQETQYF.

The rearrangement joins TRBV5-1 to TRBJ1-5; a possible D gene is TRBD1 (6 bases). CDR3 size: 19 residues. V was pared by 3 bases and J by 1 base, with 23 bases between. Germline CDR1 SGHRS, CDR2 YFSETQ. The CDR3, as DNA: TGCGCCAGCAGCTCATCCAAAACAGACAGGACTGGGAGCAATCAGCCCCAGCATTTT. Translation gives CASSSSKTDRTGSNQPQHF.

This sequence joins TRBV9 and TRBJ1-4; maybe TRBD1 (6 bases). This CDR3 has 14 residues. The V gene's germline CDR1 is SGDLS and CDR2 YYNGEE. V lost 0 bases and J lost 8, with 11 bases in between. CDR3 in amino acids: CASSVGQGLEKLFF. The CDR3 bases are TGTGCCAGCAGCGTAGGGCAGGGGCTCGAAAAACTGTTTTTT.

This clone was counted a single time. The chain recombines TRBV5-1 with TRBJ2-7; possible D gene TRBD1, 6 bases. The CDR3 is made up of 15 amino acids. Trimming left V 5 bases short and J 0 bases short, with 15 bases between. Germline values: CDR1 SGHRS, CDR2 YFSETQ. In DNA, the CDR3 is TGCGCCAGCAGGAGGTCAGGGGTCAGCTCCTACGAGCAGTACTTC. It encodes CASRRSGVSSYEQYF.

The chain uses TRBV27 and TRBJ2-3; the D gene is possibly TRBD1 (6 bases). The germline gives CDR1 MNHEY, CDR2 SMNVEV (reference sequence). Trimming left V 5 bases short and J 3 bases short, with 6 bases between. This CDR3 comprises 12 residues. CDR3 protein: CASSQGTDTQYF. The CDR3 DNA reads as TGTGCCAGCAGTCAGGGGACAGATACGCAGTATTTT.

The rearrangement uses TRBV9 and TRBJ2-7, with no clear D. This CDR3 is 13 amino acids long. Germline CDR1 SGDLS, CDR2 YYNGEE. V gave up 2 bases and J gave up 0 bases, with 6 bases separating them. Written as DNA, the CDR3 is TGTGCCAGCAGCGTGGGCTTCTCCTACGAGCAGTACTTC. It is translated as CASSVGFSYEQYF.